Listed here are 4 T cell receptor beta chains from one sample, sequenced in a study of CD4+ T cells in melanoma. Clones were sequenced by immunoSEQ multiplex PCR, and TCRdb holds only the in-frame ones, with some missing. The sample includes over 15,000 clones, under 90% of them seen just once. Sequenced sample: cells from a culture (not recorded whether cultured in vitro). Every receptor here comes from a human donor with melanoma.

This chain uses TRBV5-1 with TRBJ2-5, with TRBD1 identical over 7 bases. This CDR3 is built from 14 residues. J gave up 2 bases and V 4 bases, and 5 bases lay outside the gene matches. Germline CDR1 reads SGHRS; CDR2 reads YFSETQ. CDR3 amino acids: CASSGWTGQETQYF. The CDR3, as DNA: TGCGCCAGCAGCGGATGGACAGGACAAGAGACCCAGTACTTC.

A single count supports this clone. The chain uses TRBV2 and TRBJ1-2, with unresolved D. V lost 3 bases, J lost 4 bases, and 3 bases lay in between. CDR3 length equals 11 residues. Germline loops: CDR1 SNHLY, CDR2 FYNNEI. The CDR3 region is CASSDSYGYTF. The CDR3 DNA reads TGTGCCAGCAGTGACAGCTATGGCTACACCTTC.

This chain uses TRBV2 with TRBJ2-3; D unresolved. Deletions cut 4 bases from V and 5 bases from J, with 10 bases between. Germline-derived CDR1 and CDR2 are SNHLY and FYNNEI. The CDR3 is 13 residues long. CDR3 residues: CASSVYLGDTQYF. The CDR3 DNA sequence: TGTGCCAGCAGTGTCTACCTTGGAGATACGCAGTATTTT. Supplemented by reference TRBV2 and TRBJ2-3, the full variable domain reads EPEVTQTPSHQVTQMGQEVILRCVPISNHLYFYWYRQILGQKVEFLVSFYNNEISEKSEIFDDQFSVERPDGSNFTLKIRSTKLEDSAMYFCASSVYLGDTQYFGPGTRLTVL.

The chain links TRBV2 to TRBJ1-2; 7 bases are a match to TRBD1. Germline CDR1 reads SNHLY; CDR2 reads FYNNEI. The CDR3 length is 13 residues. Unmatched junction bases numbered 3, after V lost 5 bases and J lost 3 bases. The CDR3 region is CASSIGQDYGYTF. CDR3 coding DNA: TGTGCCAGCAGTATCGGACAGGACTATGGCTACACCTTC.